The TCR beta chain described here comes from a study of tumor-infiltrating lymphocytes in primary liver carcinoma. Study information: Surgical resection was used to treat these primary liver carcinoma patients. Overall study findings and caveats: It was in tumors, not blood, that the top-250-clone fraction was significantly higher (p = 0.039).

Germline V gene data show CDR1 as ENHRY and CDR2 as SYGVKD. The CDR3 extends over 15 amino acids. Researchers drew blood RNA from unsorted whole blood and extracted germline DNA as well. Enrolled patients were chronically infected with HBV and treatment-naive. With regard to this clonotype: What it binds is unknown. A read error may produce the germline difference seen at one junction end.

A constant-region primer primed TCR beta cDNA synthesis from 500 ng of total RNA. Three nested multiplex PCR rounds, a slightly modified ARM-PCR method, built the TCR beta libraries. Two initial PCR rounds of approximately 10 cycles each paired TRBV1-TRBV30 forward primers with a C-beta reverse primer. TCRdb ran MiXCR on the multiplex PCR reads and lists one entry per CDR3 protein. The sample has approximately 310,000 distinct CDR3 sequences, 65% seen once. The material sequenced was peripheral blood. The TCR was taken from a man aged 40-55 years with primary liver carcinoma and hepatitis B virus infection. The chain links TRBV10-3 to TRBJ2-2; D not certain. The DNA of the CDR3 is TGTGTCATCAGTGAATTCGTATCGGACACCGGGGAGCTGTTTTTT. This codes for CVISEFVSDTGELFF.